This TCR beta chain was identified during a study of metastatic and nonmetastatic thyroid tumors. Turning to the study itself: From malignant and benign thyroid patients, repertoires in blood and in tumor or nodule tissue were compared. Study-wide results and caveats: Patients with malignant thyroid tumors reportedly had significantly higher TCR beta diversity than those with benign nodules, in blood and tumor.

Ahead of thyroid surgery, no patient had received treatment of any kind. As processed by the authors: Clinicopathological groups of papillary thyroid cancer showed CDR3 differences that were used to build a distant-metastasis classifier. TCRdb re-called the PCR reads with MiXCR. These V and J calls rely on TCRdb rather than the paper's analysis. The sample contains some 19,000 clones, approximately 25% of which appear only once. As concerns this clone: Its antigen is not identified.

The germline V gene encodes CDR1 SGHAT and CDR2 FQNNGV. V shed 1 base and J shed 5 bases, with 6 bases lying between them. This CDR3 has 12 amino acids. The receptor was derived from a male donor with papillary thyroid cancer or a benign thyroid nodule (not recorded which). Some clones in this sample may be carry-over from other donors' samples. Material: blood. The gene calls are TRBV11-2 and TRBJ2-7; no clear D gene. CDR3 region: CASSLGVNEQYF. The CDR3, as DNA: TGTGCCAGCAGCTTAGGGGTTAACGAGCAGTACTTC. The full variable domain, with the rest looked up from reference TRBV11-2 and TRBJ2-7, is EAGVAQSPRYKIIEKRQSVAFWCNPISGHATLYWYQQILGQGPKLLIQFQNNGVVDDSQLPKDRFSAERLKGVDSTLKIQPAKLEDSAVYLCASSLGVNEQYFGPGTRLTVT.